This TCR beta chain was identified during a study of identical twins. Regarding the study as a whole: Among out-of-frame alpha sequences shared by twins, low generation probability occurred in excess.

TCRdb recomputed calls from the 5' RACE reads with MiXCR, one row per CDR3 protein. In the table there are hundreds of thousands of distinct CDR3 sequences, more than 6.5% of which are singletons. No donor was unhealthy or non-Caucasian. V lost 8 bases, J lost 4 bases, and 18 bases lay in between. In germline, CDR1 is MNHNS, CDR2 SASEGT. This CDR3 has 16 residues. This clonotype was seen a handful of times. What it recognizes is unknown. This same sample was also part of a study on yellow fever vaccine responses in identical twins.

Source material: memory (CD45RO+) T cells sorted from blood. The chain joins TRBV6-1 to TRBJ2-6, with D perhaps matching TRBD2 (6 bases). The sequence derives from a woman aged 18 to 35 in good health. In DNA form, the CDR3 reads TGTGCCAGCGGCCCCGCGGGGCCTTCAGGGGCCAACGTCCTGACTTTC. This translates into CASGPAGPSGANVLTF.